The entry that follows covers one TCR beta chain sequence. Its antigen target is currently unknown. Base qualities are not at hand, and no much larger clone is one base apart. Trimming takes 6 bases off V and 4 bases off J; junction bases not matched to a gene: 15. The CDR3 measures 17 amino acids from cysteine to phenylalanine. Left in the record is the CDR3 DNA by itself, 51 bases read in frame from the first base. Looking up the germline V gene yields CDR1 SNHLY and CDR2 FYNNEI. These data are taken from a study of cytomegalovirus exposure and HLA in healthy donors (dated by TCRdb to 2016 to 2017). With regard to the full study: According to an earlier analysis of a few hundred of the donors, about 190 million T cells yielded 117 million unique TCR beta sequences and around 300 Gb of sequence data. Approximately 300 gigabases of sequencing data and approximately 84 million unique TCR sequences were included in an early release covering 500 to 750 HLA-typed donors. The genetic ancestry cluster associated with self-reported Caucasian donors included around four fifths of the roughly 400 genotyped donors. The study aimed to test whether cataloging public T cell receptors could reveal signatures of past pathogen exposure. The study used immunosequencing to profile the T cell repertoires of about 670 subjects and linked those repertoires to cytomegalovirus serostatus. Besides the first cohort of approximately 710 subjects, a separate validation cohort made up of roughly 130 different subjects was used. High-throughput TCR immunosequencing, statistical association of individual TCRs with disease status, and machine learning were combined to predict cytomegalovirus infection status. A later analysis re-analyzed previously published TCR beta repertoires from several hundred donors and added high-resolution HLA genotyping to study TCR occurrence patterns. The later analysis used no new phenotypic data to find candidate immune exposures, relying instead on TCR beta sequences and their occurrence across donors. To decide whether each TCR beta V gene segment behaved as functional or pseudogenic, an earlier analysis of over 500 of the donors relied on high-throughput TCR beta sequencing. Alongside the repertoire data, information on donor age, sex, ethnicity and CMV serostatus was compiled. A later genetic analysis took genome-wide SNP genotypes for about 55% of the 666 donors and used that subset as a discovery cohort. Every repertoire in the discovery cohort had been generated on one and the same sequencing platform. Both class I and class II loci were covered by HLA typing, at four-digit resolution. Typing coverage varied by locus: about 620-640 donors for A, B, C, DRB1 and DQB1; approximately 500 for DQA1; approximately 570 for DPA1; around 450 for DPB1. Because of strong linkage in the cohort, roughly five DR-DQ haplotypes were treated as single units for association and clustering. Among over 350 genotyped donors of the cohort, an average of around 240,000 unique TCR beta nucleotide sequences were sequenced per donor, roughly 18% of them non-productive.

Broader findings and caveats from the paper: In a later analysis, HLA-associated TCR beta chains showed more clonal expansion and lower generation probabilities than non-associated chains that were equally common. Strong co-occurrence of HLA alleles, especially DR and DQ, made assigning TCR associations to individual alleles difficult. The classifier was reported to diagnose cytomegalovirus status with high specificity and sensitivity in both the original and validation cohorts. In a later analysis, 16,951 TCR beta sequences were associated with specific HLA alleles at a false discovery rate of 0.05. In a later genetic analysis, a missense DCLRE1C variant was associated with V-gene and J-gene trimming of TCR beta chains, and the association was replicated in an independent cohort. Approximately 16 rarely observed V segments, including chromosome 9 orphons, were excluded from the earlier analysis of some 590 of the donors because counts were too low. Only TCR beta chains were sequenced in this cohort, and the absence of alpha or paired-chain data limited detectable features. In an earlier analysis of about 600 of the donors, most TCR beta V segments appeared in productive rearrangements about 87% or about 30% of the time, broadly matching IMGT annotations. Because HLA typing was missing for some donors at each locus, association tests included only the typed subset. According to a later analysis, parvovirus B19, influenza, CMV and Epstein-Barr virus appeared linked to several top co-occurrence clusters. Some IMGT-functional V segments, including TRBV6-2 and TRBV6-3, could not be distinguished by the 87-base-pair reads and were therefore excluded. It was suggested by the authors that the approach could potentially be generalized to other disease states and immunological phenotypes. A total of roughly 160 TCR beta chains were listed by the study as associated with cytomegalovirus. In a later analysis, most CMV-associated TCR beta chains were found to appear HLA-restricted, with HLA associations seemingly driven largely by CMV exposure. Compared with the 666-donor mean, donors in an Asian-associated ancestry cluster had fewer N-insertions in productive TCRs, according to a later genetic analysis. Immune exposure information for the cohort was limited to CMV serostatus. Presence/absence analyses assumed roughly uniform sequencing depth across donors, an assumption that may not hold. Three of the identified cytomegalovirus-associated TCR beta chains were confirmed in vitro to be specific for cytomegalovirus antigens. Most TCR sequences were seen in very few donors, while some public TCRs were found in many individuals. A group of highly shared sequence variants was considered likely to be a technical artifact of the sequencing pipeline. In a later analysis, TCR association rates were found to vary across HLA loci, with the most associated TCRs seen for DRB1 alleles and the fewest for HLA-C alleles. A further reported finding was that TCR beta sequences accurately predicted the HLA-A and HLA-B alleles for most subjects in the first cohort. Correlated functional status among segregating V segments might be attributable to linkage disequilibrium, but an unknown experimental factor could not be ruled out.

Library generation was performed with the immunoSEQ multiplex PCR assay. A mixture of 60 forward primers for TCR Vbeta segments and 13 reverse primers for TCR Jbeta segments was used in the multiplex PCR. Amplification of the CDR3 region of rearranged TCR beta genes was performed with a multiplex PCR assay on genomic DNA. The amplified TCR beta libraries were sequenced on the Illumina HiSeq System as 87-base-pair reads. For the original study's pipeline: Across the 700 or so repertoires, a later analysis counted about 81 million unique TCR beta chains, around 11 million of which were shared by at least two donors. Raw reads were error-corrected and collapsed into unique sequences by a nearest-neighbor algorithm in which closely related sequences were merged to remove PCR and sequencing errors. To assign V, D and J gene segments, CDR3 sequences were aligned to IMGT reference sequences. Each retained sequence needed at least a six-nucleotide match to both a V gene segment and a J gene segment. Rearrangements were called productive when the CDR3 lacked stop codons and stayed in frame with V and J; all others were non-productive. CDR3 was defined by IMGT convention, running from the second conserved V-encoded cysteine to the conserved J-encoded phenylalanine. Sequences without an unambiguous match to a single V gene segment were excluded from the earlier analysis of a few hundred of the donors. In an earlier analysis of a few hundred of the donors, V segments were called functional above 56.7% productive rearrangements and were called segregating when the between-donor standard deviation exceeded 5%. A statistical classification framework was developed to diagnose cytomegalovirus status using the catalog of TCR beta chain sequences. A later analysis assigned V and J genes by comparing TCR nucleotide sequences with IMGT/GENE-DB human TR gene sequences. Using the TCRdist pipeline, a later analysis assigned CDR3 sequences along with most-parsimonious VDJ recombination scenarios. In a later analysis, each TCR beta chain was defined by its CDR3 amino acid sequence together with its V-gene family, and reads lacking a unique V-gene family were excluded. To address suspected cross-contamination and a sequencing artifact, a later analysis removed over 500 highly shared, low-generation-probability nucleotide sequences. For each public chain, a later analysis derived a clonal expansion index from normalized ranks of inferred template counts within each repertoire. Generation probabilities in a later analysis came from a VDJ recombination model fitted to out-of-frame rearrangements, and those results were checked against IGoR. Hypergeometric tests were used in a later analysis to score TCR-TCR, TCR-HLA and TCR-CMV co-occurrence, with a repertoire-size bias correction applied to the TCR pairs. False discovery rates were estimated in a later analysis by permuting HLA or CMV assignments 20 times. In a later analysis, co-occurring TCRs were grouped using DBSCAN, with TCRdist sequence similarity added in when clustering inside HLA-allele-positive subsets. Co-occurrence clustering excluded repertoires with fewer than 30,000 or more than 120,000 public chains, plus five with anomalous nucleotide sharing. Here the immuneACCESS table is served through TCRdb, limited to in-frame sequences with V and J called. Missing clones are a known gap in these copies; in checked studies unresolved V genes cover under half, and the rest lacks a known reason. Clone size and the V and J calls come from that table; the DNA yielded D and trimming. In this sample the table shows under 200,000 clones, around 77% of which occur a single time. The leading ten clones occupy 2.5% to 3.5% of the sample.

The cohort comprised approximately 700 healthy bone marrow donors. At the time of sampling, all cohort members were nominally healthy, though unrecorded immune exposures were likely present. The donor tested CMV seronegative, placing the donor among the approximately 400 seronegative members of the cohort. Each donor provided a peripheral blood sample, and peripheral blood mononuclear cells were used for TCR beta sequencing. Genomic DNA was extracted from the blood cell samples with the Qiagen DNeasy Blood Extraction Kit. This sequence originates from a female donor in good health and CMV-seronegative. This chain joins TRBV2 to TRBJ2-5; 9 middle bases align to TRBD2. The specimen sequenced was PBMCs. The nucleotide sequence reads as follows: TGTGCCAGCAGACCGGGACTAGCTCCTAGAGGGGTAGAGACCCAGTACTTC. The translation is CASRPGLAPRGVETQYF.